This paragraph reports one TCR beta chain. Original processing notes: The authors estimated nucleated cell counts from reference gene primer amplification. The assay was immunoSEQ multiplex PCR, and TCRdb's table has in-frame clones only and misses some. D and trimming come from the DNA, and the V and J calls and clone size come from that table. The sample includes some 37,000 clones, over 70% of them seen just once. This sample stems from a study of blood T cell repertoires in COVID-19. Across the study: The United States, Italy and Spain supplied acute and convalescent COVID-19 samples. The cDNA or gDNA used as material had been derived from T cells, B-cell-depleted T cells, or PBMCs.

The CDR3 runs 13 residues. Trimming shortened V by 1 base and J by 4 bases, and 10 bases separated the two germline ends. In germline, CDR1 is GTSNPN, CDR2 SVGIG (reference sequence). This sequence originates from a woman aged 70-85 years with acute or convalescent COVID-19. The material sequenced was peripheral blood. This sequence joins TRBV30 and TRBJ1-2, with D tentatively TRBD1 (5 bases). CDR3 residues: CAWSEGRVYGYTF. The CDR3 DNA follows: TGTGCCTGGAGTGAGGGCAGGGTCTATGGCTACACCTTC.